This paragraph reports one T cell receptor (beta chain). Profiling relied on immunoSEQ multiplex PCR, and the TCRdb table lists in-frame clones only, not all of them. The top ten clones hold more than 25% of a sample with 49,000 or so clones, 80% to 90% of them seen once. The record originates from a study of blood T cell repertoires in COVID-19. About the study: Samples representing acute and convalescent COVID-19 were sourced from the United States, Italy and Spain.

The CDR3 is 15 residues long. Germline CDR1 and CDR2: SGHAT and FQNNGV. V trimming: 1 base; J trimming: 5 bases; junction bases outside the gene matches: 7. Seattle's cohort entered during active infection and was followed longitudinally. V gene TRBV11-2 combines with J gene TRBJ2-5; 7 bases line up with TRBD1. Sequenced: peripheral blood. This TCR derives from a woman aged 80 or older with COVID-19, enrolled during active disease. CDR3: CASSLGQGVWETQYF. Written as DNA, the CDR3 is TGTGCCAGCAGCTTAGGACAGGGAGTGTGGGAGACCCAGTACTTC.